The clone carrying this TCR beta chain was observed a few times. Its antigen is undetermined. CDR1 is KGHSH, CDR2 LQKENI, per germline. V dropped 4 bases and J dropped 10 bases, with 14 bases sitting between them. The CDR3 runs 12 residues. TCRdb recomputed calls from the 5' RACE reads with MiXCR, one row per CDR3 protein. The repertoire holds 100,000 to 150,000 distinct CDR3 sequences, with approximately 10% as singletons. This entry belongs to a study of CD8 T cells in ankylosing spondylitis. Whole-study findings and limits: Disease-linked clones bore a CD8+ phenotype, appearing relatively rarely in peripheral blood.

Sequencing input: blood, either unsorted or a sorted T cell fraction (not recorded which). This chain uses TRBV18 with TRBJ2-7; D is perhaps TRBD1 (6 bases). This TCR came from a male donor with ankylosing spondylitis or in good health (not recorded which). The CDR3 loop reads CASSLQDSRQYF. The CDR3 DNA sequence: TGTGCCAGCTCACTACAGGACAGCCGTCAGTACTTC.